The 7 T cell receptor beta chains reported below all come from one sample, sequenced in a study of T cells in Graves' hyperthyroidism and ophthalmopathy. TCR beta CDR3 sequences were amplified from RNA transcripts. Initially, a first-round RT-PCR of the TCR CDR3 employed the HTBI primer set. TCRdb analysed the multiplex PCR reads with MiXCR anew, one entry per CDR3 protein. The sample has over 150,000 distinct CDR3 sequences; approximately 16% are singletons. Sequencing was carried out using blood. The receptors shown here come from a woman aged 50 to 60 with Graves' hyperthyroidism.

This clonotype came up a few times. The rearrangement joins TRBV30 to TRBJ1-2, with a tentative D call TRBD1 (5 bases). The CDR3 loop spans 15 amino acids. Trimming pared 8 bases from V and 4 bases from J, leaving 23 bases between. Germline CDR1 reads GTSNPN; CDR2 reads SVGIG (reference sequence). CDR3 region: CARDMGPSNTYGYTF. CDR3 nucleotides: TGTGCCCGCGATATGGGACCTTCGAATACCTATGGCTACACCTTC. Full variable domain (missing parts from reference TRBV30 and TRBJ1-2): SQTIHQWPATLVQPVGSPLSLECTVEGTSNPNLYWYRQAAGRGLQLLFYSVGIGQISSEVPQNLSASRPQDRQFILSSKKLLLSDSGFYLCARDMGPSNTYGYTFGSGTRLTVV.

This clonotype was found a few times. V gene TRBV19 combines with J gene TRBJ2-7; D may correspond to TRBD1 or TRBD2 (5 bases each). The germline V and J ends were trimmed by 4 bases and 4 bases, with 17 bases remaining between them. CDR3 size: 15 residues. From germline, CDR1 is LNHDA and CDR2 SQIVND (reference sequence). In DNA, the CDR3 is TGTGCCAGTAGTAATGCAGCCTCTTGGGGGTACGAGCAGTACTTC. It encodes CASSNAASWGYEQYF.

This clonotype was seen a handful of times. This sequence joins TRBV14 and TRBJ2-4; 10 bases are a match to TRBD2. Trimming cost V 0 bases and J 0 bases; bases outside gene matches: 20. The CDR3 length is 23 residues. In germline, CDR1 is SGHDN, CDR2 FVKESK. The DNA for the CDR3 is TGTGCCAGCAGCCAAGAAAAGGTCCGGGCTAGCGGGAGAATTGGGGTAGCCAAAAACATTCAGTACTTC. This codes for CASSQEKVRASGRIGVAKNIQYF.

This chain connects TRBV28 to TRBJ1-6, with 7 bases aligning to TRBD1. Unmatched junction bases numbered 6, after V lost 2 bases and J lost 8 bases. The V gene's germline CDR1 is MDHEN and CDR2 SYDVKM. This CDR3 spans 15 amino acids. The CDR3 DNA sequence: TGTGCCAGCAGTTTAGGACAGGTTTTCTATTCACCCCTCCACTTT. It specifies CASSLGQVFYSPLHF.

This sequence joins TRBV19 and TRBJ2-1; possible D gene TRBD1, 5 bases. CDR3 length: 17 amino acids. V was pared by 3 bases and J by 0 bases, with 15 bases between. Germline V gene sequence: CDR1 LNHDA, CDR2 SQIVND (reference sequence). CDR3 nucleotides: TGTGCCAGTAGTATTGAATCCGCAGGGATCTCCTACAATGAGCAGTTCTTC. It yields the protein CASSIESAGISYNEQFF.

In this sample, this clonotype turned up many times. V gene TRBV2 combines with J gene TRBJ2-7; tentatively, D is TRBD2 (6 bases). CDR1 SNHLY and CDR2 FYNNEI come from the germline V gene. The CDR3 is 14 amino acids. V was trimmed by 5 bases and J by 5 bases, leaving 16 bases between them. The CDR3 DNA reads TGTGCCAGCAGTAAGACGGGGTGGGGGGACGAGCAGTACTTC. Translating it yields CASSKTGWGDEQYF.

This clonotype was seen many times. The chain joins TRBV6-1 to TRBJ1-5; 7 positions match TRBD1. Germline CDR1 reads MNHNS; CDR2 reads SASEGT. The CDR3 totals 16 residues. V was pared by 5 bases and J by 2 bases, with 9 bases of the junction left unmatched. The CDR3 DNA follows: TGTGCCAGCAGTTACAGGGGATCGTCTGGCAATCAGCCCCAGCATTTT. Translated, it gives CASSYRGSSGNQPQHF.